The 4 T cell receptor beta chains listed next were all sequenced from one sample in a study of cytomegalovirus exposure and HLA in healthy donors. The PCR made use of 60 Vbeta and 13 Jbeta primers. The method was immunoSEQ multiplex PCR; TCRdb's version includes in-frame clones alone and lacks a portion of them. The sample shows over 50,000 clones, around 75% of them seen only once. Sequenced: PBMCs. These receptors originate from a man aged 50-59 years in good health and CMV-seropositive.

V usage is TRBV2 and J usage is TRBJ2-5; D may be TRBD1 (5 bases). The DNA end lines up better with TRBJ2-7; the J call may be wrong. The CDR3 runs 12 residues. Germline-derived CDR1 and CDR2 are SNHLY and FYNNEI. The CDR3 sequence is CASTRVEFEQYF. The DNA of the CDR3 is TGTGCCAGCACCAGGGTCGAGTTCGAGCAGTACTTC.

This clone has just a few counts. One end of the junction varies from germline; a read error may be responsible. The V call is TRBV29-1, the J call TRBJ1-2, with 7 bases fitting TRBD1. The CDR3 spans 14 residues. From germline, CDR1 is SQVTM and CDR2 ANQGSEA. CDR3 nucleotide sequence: TGCAGCGTTGCGGCATCAGGGGGTGATTATGGCTACAACTTC. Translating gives CSVAASGGDYGYNF.

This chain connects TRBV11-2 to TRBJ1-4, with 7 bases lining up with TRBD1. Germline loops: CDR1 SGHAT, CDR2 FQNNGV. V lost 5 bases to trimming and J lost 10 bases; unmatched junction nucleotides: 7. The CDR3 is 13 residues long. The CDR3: CASSPGQTAKLFF. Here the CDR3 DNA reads TGTGCCAGCAGCCCGGGACAGACGGCAAAACTGTTTTTT.

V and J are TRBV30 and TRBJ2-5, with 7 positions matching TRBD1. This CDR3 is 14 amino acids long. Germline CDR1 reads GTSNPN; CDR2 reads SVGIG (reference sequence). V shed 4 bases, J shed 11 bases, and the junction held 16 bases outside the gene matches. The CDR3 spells CAWTDRRKSPGQYF. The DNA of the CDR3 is TGTGCCTGGACGGACAGGCGAAAGTCACCGGGGCAGTACTTC.